The next 11 T cell receptor beta chains were all read from a single sample in a study of long-term antiretroviral therapy in people with HIV. Version v3.0 of the immunoSEQ assay was performed at survey level. Assay: immunoSEQ multiplex PCR; the TCRdb copy retains only in-frame clones and omits some. The table shows 20,000 to 30,000 clones, with roughly 86% occurring only once. The sequences come from unsorted PBMCs, collected 1.9 years after starting antiretroviral therapy. These TCRs come from a woman under 40 with HIV.

V gene TRBV6-5 combines with J gene TRBJ1-1; weak D call: TRBD1 (5 bases). Germline-derived CDR1 and CDR2 are MNHEY and SVGAGI. Trimming stripped 6 bases from V and 3 bases from J, with 11 bases between. CDR3 length: 13 residues. The CDR3 protein is CASRRGRDTEAFF. DNA of the CDR3: TGTGCCAGCAGGAGGGGAAGGGACACTGAAGCTTTCTTT.

V and J are TRBV19 and TRBJ2-2; a weak D match, TRBD1 (5 bases). Trimming left V 6 bases short and J 0 bases short, with 14 bases between. This CDR3 is 16 amino acids long. Per germline, CDR1 LNHDA and CDR2 SQIVND (reference sequence). The CDR3 coding sequence is TGTGCCAGTAGCCCTATGACAGCCACGAACACCGGGGAGCTGTTTTTT. Translation: CASSPMTATNTGELFF.

V usage is TRBV9 and J usage is TRBJ2-5; 12 bases line up with TRBD2. The germline CDR1 and CDR2 sequences are SGDLS and YYNGEE. J was trimmed by 5 bases and V by 1 base; bases with no gene match: 6. This CDR3 comprises 16 residues. CDR3 loop: CASSVLAGGPAETQYF. CDR3 DNA sequence: TGTGCCAGCAGCGTACTAGCGGGGGGGCCTGCTGAGACCCAGTACTTC.

The rearrangement uses TRBV11-2 and TRBJ2-2; D is undetermined. In germline, CDR1 is SGHAT, CDR2 FQNNGV. The CDR3 extends over 15 amino acids. V was pared by 2 bases and J by 4 bases, with 11 bases between. The CDR3 here is CASSLIIGSTGELFF. The CDR3 DNA follows: TGTGCCAGCAGCTTAATAATCGGCAGCACCGGGGAGCTGTTTTTT.

This clone was picked up a small number of times. The chain uses TRBV5-1 and TRBJ2-3; TRBD1 aligns across 7 bases. CDR1 and CDR2 from the germline V gene are SGHRS and YFSETQ. Unmatched junction bases numbered 9, after V lost 0 bases and J lost 2 bases. The length of the CDR3 is 17 residues. CDR3 region: CASSLADRKGPTDTQYF. CDR3 sequence (DNA): TGCGCCAGCAGCTTGGCGGACAGGAAGGGCCCCACAGATACGCAGTATTTT. Filled out from reference TRBV5-1 and TRBJ2-3, the complete variable domain reads KAGVTQTPRYLIKTRGQQVTLSCSPISGHRSVSWYQQTPGQGLQFLFEYFSETQRNKGNFPGRFSGRQFSNSRSEMNVSTLELGDSALYLCASSLADRKGPTDTQYFGPGTRLTVL.

The V and J genes are TRBV14 and TRBJ2-1; TRBD2 aligns across 8 bases. Per germline, CDR1 SGHDN and CDR2 FVKESK. This CDR3 has 14 residues. Trimming took 6 bases from V and 6 from J; bases not matched to a gene: 7. The DNA for the CDR3 is TGTGCCAGCAGTCAAATGGGACTAGTCAATGAGCAGTTCTTC. Residues: CASSQMGLVNEQFF.

This sequence joins TRBV5-6 and TRBJ1-3, with unresolved D. The V end lost 1 base, the J end lost 0 bases, and 11 bases lay between the germline ends. The CDR3 sequence is 16 residues long. The germline gives CDR1 SGHDT, CDR2 YYEEEE. This CDR3 is CASSLWAVASGNTIYF. The CDR3 nucleotides read TGTGCCAGCAGCTTGTGGGCCGTAGCCTCTGGAAACACCATATATTTT.

This clone was detected once. This rearrangement joins TRBV5-1 to TRBJ1-2; maybe TRBD1 (5 bases). The V and J ends lost 2 bases and 8 bases respectively, with 16 bases between them. Germline V gene sequence: CDR1 SGHRS, CDR2 YFSETQ. This CDR3 region has 14 residues. The CDR3 DNA follows: TGCGCCAGCAGCTTAATGGAGGGGACTTACGGCTACACCTTC. Translation: CASSLMEGTYGYTF.

This chain connects TRBV5-6 to TRBJ2-2, with D possibly matching TRBD1 (5 bases). Germline V CDR1 and CDR2: SGHDT, YYEEEE. V lost 1 base, J lost 5 bases, and 9 bases lay in between. This CDR3 has 14 residues. The CDR3 region is CASSLWAGTGELFF. For the CDR3, the DNA is TGTGCCAGCAGCTTGTGGGCAGGGACCGGGGAGCTGTTTTTT. The variable domain in full, with the rest retrieved from reference TRBV5-6 and TRBJ2-2, is DAGVTQSPTHLIKTRGQQVTLRCSPKSGHDTVSWYQQALGQGPQFIFQYYEEEERQRGNFPDRFSGHQFPNYSSELNVNALLLGDSALYLCASSLWAGTGELFFGEGSRLTVL.

The J gene is TRBJ1-3, the V gene TRBV5-1; 9 bases are a match to TRBD1. Germline CDR1 and CDR2: SGHRS and YFSETQ. The CDR3 consists of 14 residues. Trimming at V came to 4 bases and at J to 7 bases, leaving 6 bases not matched to a gene. CDR3 nucleotide sequence: TGCGCCAGCAGCGAGACCGGGACAGGGAACACCATATATTTT. Amino acids: CASSETGTGNTIYF.

CDR3 protein: CASSSRRTGTQSTGELFF. In nucleotides, the CDR3 is TGTGCCAGCAGCTCAAGGCGTACCGGGACCCAGAGCACCGGGGAGCTGTTTTTT. V and J are TRBV9 and TRBJ2-2, with D possibly being TRBD1 or TRBD2 (5 bases each). CDR1 SGDLS and CDR2 YYNGEE come from the germline V gene. V was pared by 4 bases and J by 4 bases, with 23 bases between. The CDR3 covers 18 residues.